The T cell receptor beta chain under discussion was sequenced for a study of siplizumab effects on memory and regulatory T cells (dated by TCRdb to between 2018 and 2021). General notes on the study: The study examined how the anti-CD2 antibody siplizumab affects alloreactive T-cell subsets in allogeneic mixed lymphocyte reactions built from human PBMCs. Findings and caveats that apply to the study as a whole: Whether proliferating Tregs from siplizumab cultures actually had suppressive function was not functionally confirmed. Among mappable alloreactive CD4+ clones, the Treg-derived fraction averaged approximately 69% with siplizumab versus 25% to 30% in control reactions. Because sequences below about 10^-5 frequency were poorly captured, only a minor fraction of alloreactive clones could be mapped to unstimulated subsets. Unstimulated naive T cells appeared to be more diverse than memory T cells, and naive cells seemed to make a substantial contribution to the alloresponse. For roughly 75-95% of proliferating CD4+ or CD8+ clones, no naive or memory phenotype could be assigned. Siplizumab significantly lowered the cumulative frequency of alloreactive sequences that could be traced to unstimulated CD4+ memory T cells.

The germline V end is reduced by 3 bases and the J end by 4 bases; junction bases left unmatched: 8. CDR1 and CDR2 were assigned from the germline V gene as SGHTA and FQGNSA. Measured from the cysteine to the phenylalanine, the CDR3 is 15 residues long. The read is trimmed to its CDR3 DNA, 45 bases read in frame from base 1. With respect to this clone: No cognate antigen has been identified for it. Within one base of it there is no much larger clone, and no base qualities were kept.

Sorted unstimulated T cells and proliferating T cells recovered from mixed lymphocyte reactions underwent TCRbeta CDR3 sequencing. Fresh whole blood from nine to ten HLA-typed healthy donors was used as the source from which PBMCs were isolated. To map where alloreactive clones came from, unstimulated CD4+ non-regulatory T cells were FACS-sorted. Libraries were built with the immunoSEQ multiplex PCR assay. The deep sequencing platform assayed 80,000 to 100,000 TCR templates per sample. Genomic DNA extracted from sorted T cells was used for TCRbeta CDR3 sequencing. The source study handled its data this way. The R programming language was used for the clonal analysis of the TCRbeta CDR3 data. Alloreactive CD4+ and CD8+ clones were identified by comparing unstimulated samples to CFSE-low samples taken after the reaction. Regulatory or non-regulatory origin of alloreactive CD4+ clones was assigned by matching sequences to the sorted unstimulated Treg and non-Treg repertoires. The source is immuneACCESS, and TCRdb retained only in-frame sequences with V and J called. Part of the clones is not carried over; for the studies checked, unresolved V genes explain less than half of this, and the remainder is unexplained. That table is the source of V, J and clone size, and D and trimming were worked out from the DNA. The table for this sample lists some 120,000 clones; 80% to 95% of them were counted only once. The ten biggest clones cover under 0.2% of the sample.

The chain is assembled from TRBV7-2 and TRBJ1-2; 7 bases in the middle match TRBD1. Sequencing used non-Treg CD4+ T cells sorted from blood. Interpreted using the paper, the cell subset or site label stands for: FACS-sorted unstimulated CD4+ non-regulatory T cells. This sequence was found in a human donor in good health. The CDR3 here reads CASSLGMTGPYGYTF. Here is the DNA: TGTGCCAGCAGCTTGGGGATGACAGGGCCCTATGGCTACACCTTC.